A single sample is the source of the 12 T cell receptor beta chains below, sequenced in a study of response to subunit inactivated influenza vaccine. TCRdb independently ran MiXCR on the RT-PCR reads; one entry per CDR3 protein. The sample includes roughly 160,000 distinct CDR3 sequences, approximately 11% of them seen just once. The sequences come from non-naive T cells sorted from PBMCs, collected about 6 weeks after vaccination. These receptors were obtained from a man over 45 who received an inactivated influenza vaccine.

This clonotype was seen many times. This chain links TRBV28 with TRBJ2-3; maybe TRBD1 (5 bases). Trimming took off 5 bases at V and 8 bases at J, with 14 bases between the two ends. The CDR3 is made up of 13 amino acids. Per the germline V gene, CDR1 is MDHEN and CDR2 is SYDVKM. The CDR3: CASSPSGSGTQYF. As DNA, the CDR3 is TGTGCCAGCAGTCCTTCAGGGTCGGGTACGCAGTATTTT.

This clonotype was counted at least ten times. This rearrangement joins TRBV29-1 to TRBJ2-1; maybe TRBD1 (6 bases). CDR3 length: 15 residues. Germline V gives CDR1 SQVTM, CDR2 ANQGSEA. The V end was cut by 0 bases, the J end by 3 bases, with 12 bases between. The CDR3 nucleotides are TGCAGCGTTGAAGATCAGGGCAGGGGCTACAATGAGCAGTTCTTC. Translating it yields CSVEDQGRGYNEQFF.

Ten or more counts support this clonotype. The DNA for the CDR3 is TGCGCCAGCAGCTTGGTCTCCGGTTCTGGGGCCAACGTCCTGACTTTC. This sequence encodes CASSLVSGSGANVLTF. The chain uses TRBV5-1 and TRBJ2-6; no firm D call. Germline CDR1 reads SGHRS; CDR2 reads YFSETQ. The V and J ends lost 0 bases and 1 base respectively, with 8 bases between them. This CDR3 is 16 amino acids long. The whole variable domain, filled in from reference TRBV5-1 and TRBJ2-6, reads KAGVTQTPRYLIKTRGQQVTLSCSPISGHRSVSWYQQTPGQGLQFLFEYFSETQRNKGNFPGRFSGRQFSNSRSEMNVSTLELGDSALYLCASSLVSGSGANVLTFGAGSRLTVL.

In this sample, this clonotype turned up many times. The chain recombines TRBV12-3 or TRBV12-4 with TRBJ1-3; no clear D. This CDR3 has 14 residues. Trimming took 3 bases from V and 4 from J, leaving 10 bases between them. This chain's CDR3 is CASSFGYSGNTIYF. CDR3 nucleotide sequence: TGTGCCAGCAGTTTTGGGTATTCAGGAAACACCATATATTTT.

Only a few counts were recorded for this clonotype. The CDR3 loop is CASSQASLWDEQYF. The CDR3 DNA follows: TGCGCCAGCAGCCAGGCGTCCTTGTGGGACGAGCAGTACTTC. The chain combines TRBV4-3 with TRBJ2-7; no reliable D call. V was clipped by 3 bases and J by 5 bases, with 14 bases between them. The CDR3 runs 14 residues. The germline gives CDR1 LGHNA, CDR2 YSLEER.

Ten or more counts support this clonotype. V and J are TRBV12-3 or TRBV12-4 and TRBJ2-7; TRBD1 is a possible D gene (5 bases). The CDR3 totals 15 residues. The V and J ends lost 0 bases and 0 bases respectively, with 9 bases between them. CDR3 in amino acids: CASSLAPGHSYEQYF. For the CDR3, the DNA is TGTGCCAGCAGTTTAGCGCCAGGGCACTCCTACGAGCAGTACTTC.

The genes are TRBV4-3 and TRBJ2-3; TRBD2 agrees at 10 bases. CDR3 length equals 23 residues. Per the germline V gene, CDR1 is LGHNA and CDR2 is YSLEER. V shed 2 bases and J 0 bases; nucleotides not matched to a gene: 23. DNA of the CDR3: TGCGCCAGCAGCCAAACCAATTTACCGGGACTAGCGACTCTTAGTGTTAGCACAGATACGCAGTATTTT. It specifies CASSQTNLPGLATLSVSTDTQYF.

This clonotype was counted a few times. The rearrangement links TRBV11-2 to TRBJ2-4; D may be TRBD1 (6 bases). Germline V gives CDR1 SGHAT, CDR2 FQNNGV. This CDR3 has 12 residues. Trimming shortened V by 5 bases and J by 9 bases, and 11 bases separated the two germline ends. The CDR3 DNA reads TGTGCCAGCAGCACCCAGGGGACCATTCAGTACTTC. Protein sequence: CASSTQGTIQYF. Full variable domain (rest looked up from reference TRBV11-2 and TRBJ2-4): EAGVAQSPRYKIIEKRQSVAFWCNPISGHATLYWYQQILGQGPKLLIQFQNNGVVDDSQLPKDRFSAERLKGVDSTLKIQPAKLEDSAVYLCASSTQGTIQYFGAGTRLSVL.

The chain combines TRBV7-6 with TRBJ2-3; 11 bases match TRBD2. This CDR3 contains 17 residues. Losses at the gene ends were 0 bases for V and 6 bases for J; bases not matched to a gene: 8. In germline, CDR1 is SGHVS, CDR2 FNYEAQ. The CDR3 nucleotides are TGTGCCAGCAGCTTAGCGTATAGCGGGGGGGGCAAGGATACGCAGTATTTT. Amino acids: CASSLAYSGGGKDTQYF.

This clonotype was recorded a few times. V usage is TRBV7-9 and J usage is TRBJ2-7, with D possibly matching TRBD2 (5 bases). The CDR3 extends over 13 amino acids. The V gene's germline CDR1 is SEHNR and CDR2 FQNEAQ (reference sequence). The ends were cut back, 5 bases at V and 2 bases at J, with 10 bases in the middle. The DNA of the CDR3 is TGTGCCAGCAGCCCGACGGGGACCTACGAGCAGTACTTC. Amino acids: CASSPTGTYEQYF.

In its sample, this clonotype was seen once. The J gene is TRBJ1-2, the V gene TRBV6-2 or TRBV6-3, with a tentative D call TRBD1 (6 bases). Between the trimmed V and J ends, which lost 6 bases and 2 bases, there was a span of 13 bases. Germline assignment: CDR1 MNHEY and CDR2 SVGEGT. The CDR3 runs to 14 residues. The CDR3 here is CASRPTDRNYGYTF. CDR3 in DNA: TGTGCCAGCAGGCCTACCGACAGGAACTATGGCTACACCTTC.

This clonotype turned up a few times. The V gene is TRBV30, the J gene TRBJ2-1; D is unclear. The CDR3 runs to 12 residues. Germline V gene sequence: CDR1 GTSNPN, CDR2 SVGIG (reference sequence). Trimming pared 2 bases from V and 3 bases from J, leaving 5 bases between. CDR3 amino acids: CAWSNRYNEQFF. DNA of the CDR3: TGTGCCTGGAGTAACCGCTACAATGAGCAGTTCTTC.